This T cell receptor beta chain was sequenced in a study of blood T cell repertoires in COVID-19 (dated by TCRdb to 2018 to 2021). For the study in its entirety: Samples from collaborators originated in the United States, Italy and Spain and spanned both the acute and convalescent phases of COVID-19. The material from the prospective study consisted of cDNA or gDNA derived from T cells, B-cell-depleted T cells, or PBMCs. The dataset comprised deeply sampled blood TCRbeta repertoires from subjects exposed to, actively infected with, or recovered from COVID-19. A freely available public database, intended as a resource for researchers studying the immune response to SARS-CoV-2, is where the repertoires were released. The samples were drawn from the first 160 participants of the ongoing ImmuneRACE study and from 1,200 or so subjects provided by 6 global collaborators. A de-identified subject ID, COVID-19 status, age in years and sex were almost always included in the sample metadata. HLA class I and class II types, where available, came from metadata supplied by the sample provider rather than from assay-based typing. What the research found in general, with its limitations: The amount of clinical and demographic metadata varied by source and participant and was provided uncurated.

Each collaborating institution followed its own protocols to collect whole blood in K2EDTA tubes. For TCRbeta analysis, collaborators shipped samples as frozen whole blood, isolated PBMCs, or DNA extracted from either of those sample types. The immunoSEQ Assay, a bias-controlled multiplex PCR, was used to amplify TCRbeta CDR3 regions from genomic DNA. From the authors' description of their analysis: The number of nucleated cells in each sample was estimated by amplification of reference gene primers within the assay. To quantify the absolute abundance of each unique TCRbeta CDR3 rearrangement, sequence reads were collapsed and filtered. Productive Simpson clonality was computed per sample as the square root of Simpson's diversity index over productive rearrangements. TCRdb took over this immuneACCESS table, retaining in-frame rearrangements with V and J assigned. Such tables are incomplete; in checked studies, under half of the missing clones stem from an unresolved V gene, and the remainder is unexplained. V and J calls and clone size are copied from that table; D and trimming were computed from the DNA. The sample includes around 130,000 clones, with 84% observed a single time. The ten largest clonotypes hold 9.5% to 15% of the sample.

As regards this clone: Its antigen is not yet known. Base qualities are not recorded, but no much larger clone differs from it by a single base.

The source of this sequence is a human donor in a cohort sampled during active COVID-19. Sequences were obtained from peripheral blood.

Read as DNA, the sequence is TGTGCCAGCAGTCCTCGACTAGCGGGGGGGCCTTGGGTTGAGCAGTTCTTC. It translates to CASSPRLAGGPWVEQFF. This sequence uses TRBV27 and TRBJ2-1; TRBD2 matches 14 bases in the middle. Sequences MNHEY (CDR1) and SMNVEV (CDR2) are obtained from the germline V gene (reference sequence). Taken from cysteine to phenylalanine, the CDR3 has 17 residues. The CDR3 DNA has 51 bases and is translated from base 1. Ends trimmed: V by 5 bases, J by 9 bases; bases unmatched to a gene: 12.